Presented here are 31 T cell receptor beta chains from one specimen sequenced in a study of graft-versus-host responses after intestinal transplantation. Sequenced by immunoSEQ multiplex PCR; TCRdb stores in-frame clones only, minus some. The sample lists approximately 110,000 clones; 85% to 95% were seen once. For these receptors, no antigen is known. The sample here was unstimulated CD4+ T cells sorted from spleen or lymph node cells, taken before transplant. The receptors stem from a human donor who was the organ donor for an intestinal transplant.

The CDR3 loop is CASSVGATNEKLFF. The CDR3 region has the DNA TGTGCCAGCAGCGTCGGCGCAACTAATGAAAAACTGTTTTTT. V and J are TRBV9 and TRBJ1-4; the D is unclear. V lost 2 bases and J lost 0, with 5 bases in between. This CDR3 is 14 amino acids long. Germline-derived CDR1 and CDR2 are SGDLS and YYNGEE.

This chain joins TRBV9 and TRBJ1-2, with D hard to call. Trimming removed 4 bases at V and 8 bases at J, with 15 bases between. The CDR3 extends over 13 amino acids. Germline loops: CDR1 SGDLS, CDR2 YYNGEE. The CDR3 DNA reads TGTGCCAGCAGCCCAAGACCATTGGAAGGCTACACCTTC. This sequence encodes CASSPRPLEGYTF.

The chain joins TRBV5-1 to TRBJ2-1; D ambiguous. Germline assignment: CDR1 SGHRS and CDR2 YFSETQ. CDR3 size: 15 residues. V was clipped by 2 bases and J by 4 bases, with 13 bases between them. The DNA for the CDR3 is TGCGCCAGCAGCTTAGTTCAGGACGTATACAATGAGCAGTTCTTC. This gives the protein CASSLVQDVYNEQFF.

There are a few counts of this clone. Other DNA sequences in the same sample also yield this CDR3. The CDR3 DNA is TGTGCCAGCAGCTTAGATGGTGGAAACACCATATATTTT. This codes for CASSLDGGNTIYF. J is TRBJ1-3 and V is TRBV7-9; D is unresolved. CDR3 length: 13 amino acids. Between the trimmed V and J ends, which lost 1 base and 3 bases, there was a span of 4 bases. CDR1 and CDR2 from the germline V gene are SEHNR and FQNEAQ (reference sequence). Full variable domain (outside the CDR3, taken from reference TRBV7-9 and TRBJ1-3): DTGVSQNPRHKITKRGQNVTFRCDPISEHNRLYWYRQTLGQGPEFLTYFQNEAQLEKSRLLSDRFSAERPKGSFSTLEIQRTEQGDSAMYLCASSLDGGNTIYFGEGSWLTVV.

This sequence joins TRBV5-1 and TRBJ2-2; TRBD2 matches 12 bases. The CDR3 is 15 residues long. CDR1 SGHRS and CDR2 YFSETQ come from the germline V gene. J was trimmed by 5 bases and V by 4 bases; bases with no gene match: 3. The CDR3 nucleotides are TGCGCCAGCAGCCCCGGGACTAGCGGGACCGGGGAGCTGTTTTTT. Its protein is CASSPGTSGTGELFF. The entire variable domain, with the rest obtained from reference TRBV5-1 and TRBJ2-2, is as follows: KAGVTQTPRYLIKTRGQQVTLSCSPISGHRSVSWYQQTPGQGLQFLFEYFSETQRNKGNFPGRFSGRQFSNSRSEMNVSTLELGDSALYLCASSPGTSGTGELFFGEGSRLTVL.

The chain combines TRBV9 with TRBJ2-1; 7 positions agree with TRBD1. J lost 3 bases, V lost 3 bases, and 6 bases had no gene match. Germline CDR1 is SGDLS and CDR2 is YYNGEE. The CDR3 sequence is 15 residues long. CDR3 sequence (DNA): TGTGCCAGCAGCGCTAGGGACAGTATCTACAATGAGCAGTTCTTC. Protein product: CASSARDSIYNEQFF.

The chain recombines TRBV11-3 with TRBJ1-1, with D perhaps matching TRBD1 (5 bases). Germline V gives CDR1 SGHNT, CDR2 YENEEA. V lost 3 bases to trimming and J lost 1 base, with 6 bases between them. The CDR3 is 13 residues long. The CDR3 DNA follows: TGTGCCAGCAGCTTCGGACAGAACACTGAAGCTTTCTTT. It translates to CASSFGQNTEAFF.

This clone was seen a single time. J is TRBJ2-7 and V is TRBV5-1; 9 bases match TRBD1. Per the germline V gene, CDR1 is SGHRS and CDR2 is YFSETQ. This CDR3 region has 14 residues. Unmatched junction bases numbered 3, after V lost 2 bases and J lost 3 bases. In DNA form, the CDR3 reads TGCGCCAGCAGCTTATGGACAGGGGTCTACGAGCAGTACTTC. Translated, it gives CASSLWTGVYEQYF.

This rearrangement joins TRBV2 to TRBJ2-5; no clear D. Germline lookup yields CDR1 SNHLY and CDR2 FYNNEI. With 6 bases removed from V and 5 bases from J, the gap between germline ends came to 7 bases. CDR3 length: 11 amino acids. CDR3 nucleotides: TGTGCCAGCAGGGGCTTGGAGACCCAGTACTTC. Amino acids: CASRGLETQYF.

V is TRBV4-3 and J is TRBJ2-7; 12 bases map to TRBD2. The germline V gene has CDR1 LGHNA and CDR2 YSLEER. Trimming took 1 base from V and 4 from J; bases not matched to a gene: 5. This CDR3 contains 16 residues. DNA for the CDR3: TGCGCCAGCAGCCAAGCTTTCACTAGCGGGAGGTACGAGCAGTACTTC. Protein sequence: CASSQAFTSGRYEQYF.

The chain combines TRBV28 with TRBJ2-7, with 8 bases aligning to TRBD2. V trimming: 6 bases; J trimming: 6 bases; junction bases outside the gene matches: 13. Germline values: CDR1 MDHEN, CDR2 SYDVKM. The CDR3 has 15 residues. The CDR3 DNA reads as TGTGCCAGCAGCCCTGCGGGAGGAACGGTGGCCGAGCAGTACTTC. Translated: CASSPAGGTVAEQYF.

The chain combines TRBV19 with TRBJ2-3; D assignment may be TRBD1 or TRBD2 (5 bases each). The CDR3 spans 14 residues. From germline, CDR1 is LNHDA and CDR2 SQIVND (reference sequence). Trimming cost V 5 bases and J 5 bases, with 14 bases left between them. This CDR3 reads CASSVGAVRDTQYF. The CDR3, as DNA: TGTGCCAGTAGTGTCGGGGCCGTACGAGATACGCAGTATTTT.

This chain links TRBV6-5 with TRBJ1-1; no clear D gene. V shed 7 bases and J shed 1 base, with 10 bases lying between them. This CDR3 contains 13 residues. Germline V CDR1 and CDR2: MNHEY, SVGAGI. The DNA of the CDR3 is TGTGCCAGCACCAAGGGCCAGAACACTGAAGCTTTCTTT. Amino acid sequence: CASTKGQNTEAFF.

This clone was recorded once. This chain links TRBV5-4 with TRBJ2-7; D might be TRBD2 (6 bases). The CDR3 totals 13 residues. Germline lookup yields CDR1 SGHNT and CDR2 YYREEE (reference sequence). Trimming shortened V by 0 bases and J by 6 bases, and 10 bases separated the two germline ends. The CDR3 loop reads CASSLVGGREQYF. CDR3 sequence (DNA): TGTGCCAGCAGCTTGGTGGGGGGACGCGAGCAGTACTTC.

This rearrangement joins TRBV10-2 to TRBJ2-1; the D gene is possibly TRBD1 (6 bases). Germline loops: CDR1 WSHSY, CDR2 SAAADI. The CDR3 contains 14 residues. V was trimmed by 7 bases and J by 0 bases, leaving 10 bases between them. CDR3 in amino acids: CASTGTNSYNEQFF. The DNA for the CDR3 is TGCGCCAGCACCGGGACAAACTCCTACAATGAGCAGTTCTTC.

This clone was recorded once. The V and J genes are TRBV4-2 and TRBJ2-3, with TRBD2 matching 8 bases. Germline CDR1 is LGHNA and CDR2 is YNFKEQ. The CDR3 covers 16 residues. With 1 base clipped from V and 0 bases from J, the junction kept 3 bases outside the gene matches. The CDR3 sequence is CASSQVTSGSTDTQYF. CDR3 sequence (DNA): TGTGCCAGCAGCCAAGTTACTAGCGGTAGCACAGATACGCAGTATTTT.

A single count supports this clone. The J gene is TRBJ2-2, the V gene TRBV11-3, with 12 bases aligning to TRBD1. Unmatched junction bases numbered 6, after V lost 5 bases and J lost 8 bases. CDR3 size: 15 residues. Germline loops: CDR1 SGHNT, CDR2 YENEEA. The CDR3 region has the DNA TGTGCCAGCAGCCCAGGGACAGGGGGCTTGGGGGAGCTGTTTTTT. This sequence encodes CASSPGTGGLGELFF.

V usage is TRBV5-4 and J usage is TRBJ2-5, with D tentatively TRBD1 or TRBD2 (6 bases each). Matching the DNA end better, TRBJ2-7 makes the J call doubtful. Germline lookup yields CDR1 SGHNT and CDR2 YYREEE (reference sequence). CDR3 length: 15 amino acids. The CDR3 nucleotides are TGTGCCAGCAGCACACCCACGGGGGCTTCGGGCGAGCAGTACTTC. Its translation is CASSTPTGASGEQYF.

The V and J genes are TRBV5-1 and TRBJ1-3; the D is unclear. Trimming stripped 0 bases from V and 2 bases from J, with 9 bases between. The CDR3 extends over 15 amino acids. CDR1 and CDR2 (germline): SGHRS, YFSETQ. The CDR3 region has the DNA TGCGCCAGCAGCTTGGCAGGTACGACTGGAAACACCATATATTTT. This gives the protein CASSLAGTTGNTIYF. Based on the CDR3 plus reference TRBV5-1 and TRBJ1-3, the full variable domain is KAGVTQTPRYLIKTRGQQVTLSCSPISGHRSVSWYQQTPGQGLQFLFEYFSETQRNKGNFPGRFSGRQFSNSRSEMNVSTLELGDSALYLCASSLAGTTGNTIYFGEGSWLTVV.

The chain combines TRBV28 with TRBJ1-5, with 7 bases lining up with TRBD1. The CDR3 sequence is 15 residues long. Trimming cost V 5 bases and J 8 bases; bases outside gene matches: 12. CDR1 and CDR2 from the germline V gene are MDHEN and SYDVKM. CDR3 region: CASSPIGQEGKPQHF. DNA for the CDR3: TGTGCCAGCAGTCCCATCGGACAGGAGGGGAAGCCCCAGCATTTT.

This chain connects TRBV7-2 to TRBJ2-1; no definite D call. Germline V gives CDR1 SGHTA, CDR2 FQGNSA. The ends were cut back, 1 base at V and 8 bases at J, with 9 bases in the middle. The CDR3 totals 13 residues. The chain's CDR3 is CASSLVWSDEQFF. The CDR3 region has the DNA TGTGCCAGCAGCTTAGTCTGGTCAGATGAGCAGTTCTTC.

CDR3 region: CASSRRQGETQYF. For the CDR3, the DNA is TGTGCCAGCAGTAGGAGACAGGGAGAGACCCAGTACTTC. The chain couples TRBV27 to TRBJ2-5; 7 bases agree with TRBD1. The CDR3 totals 13 residues. After removal of 5 bases from V and 4 bases from J, the junction contained 4 bases not matched to a gene. In germline, CDR1 is MNHEY, CDR2 SMNVEV (reference sequence).

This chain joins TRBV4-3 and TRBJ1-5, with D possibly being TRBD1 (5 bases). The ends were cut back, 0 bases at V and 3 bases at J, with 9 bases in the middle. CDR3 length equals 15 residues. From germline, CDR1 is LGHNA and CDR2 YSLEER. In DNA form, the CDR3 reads TGCGCCAGCAGCCAAGAACGAGGGGTCAATCAGCCCCAGCATTTT. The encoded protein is CASSQERGVNQPQHF.

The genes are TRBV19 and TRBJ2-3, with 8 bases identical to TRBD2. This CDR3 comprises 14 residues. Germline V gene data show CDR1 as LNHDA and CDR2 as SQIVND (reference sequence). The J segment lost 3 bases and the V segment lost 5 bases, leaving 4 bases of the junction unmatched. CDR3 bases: TGTGCCAGTAGTGCAGTAGCGGGGACAGATACGCAGTATTTT. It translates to CASSAVAGTDTQYF. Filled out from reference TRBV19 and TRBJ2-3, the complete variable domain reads DGGITQSPKYLFRKEGQNVTLSCEQNLNHDAMYWYRQDPGQGLRLIYYSQIVNDFQKGDIAEGYSVSREKKESFPLTVTSAQKNPTAFYLCASSAVAGTDTQYFGPGTRLTVL.

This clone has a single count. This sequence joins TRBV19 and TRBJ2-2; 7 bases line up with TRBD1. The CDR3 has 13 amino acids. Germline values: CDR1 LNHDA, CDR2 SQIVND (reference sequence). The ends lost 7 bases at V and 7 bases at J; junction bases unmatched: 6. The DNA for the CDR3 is TGTGCCAGTAATCGAGGGGGCGGCGGGGAGCTGTTTTTT. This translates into CASNRGGGGELFF.

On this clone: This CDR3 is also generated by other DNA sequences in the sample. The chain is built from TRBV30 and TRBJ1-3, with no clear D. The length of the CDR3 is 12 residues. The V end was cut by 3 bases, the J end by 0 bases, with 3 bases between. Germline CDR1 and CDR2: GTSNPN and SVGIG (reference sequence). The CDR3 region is CAWRSSGNTIYF. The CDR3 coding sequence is TGTGCCTGGAGGTCCTCTGGAAACACCATATATTTT.

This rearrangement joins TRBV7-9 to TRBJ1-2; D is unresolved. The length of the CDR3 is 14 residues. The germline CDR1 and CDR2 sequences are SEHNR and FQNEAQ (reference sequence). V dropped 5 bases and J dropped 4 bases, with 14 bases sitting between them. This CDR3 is CASSEGGLGYGYTF. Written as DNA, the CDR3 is TGTGCCAGCAGCGAGGGAGGGCTCGGCTATGGCTACACCTTC.

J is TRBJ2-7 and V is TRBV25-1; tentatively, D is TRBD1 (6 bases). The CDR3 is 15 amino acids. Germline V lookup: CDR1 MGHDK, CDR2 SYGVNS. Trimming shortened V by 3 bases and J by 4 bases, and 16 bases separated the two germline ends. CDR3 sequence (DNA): TGTGCCAGCAGTGACCCGAGCCAGGGGACATACGAGCAGTACTTC. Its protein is CASSDPSQGTYEQYF.

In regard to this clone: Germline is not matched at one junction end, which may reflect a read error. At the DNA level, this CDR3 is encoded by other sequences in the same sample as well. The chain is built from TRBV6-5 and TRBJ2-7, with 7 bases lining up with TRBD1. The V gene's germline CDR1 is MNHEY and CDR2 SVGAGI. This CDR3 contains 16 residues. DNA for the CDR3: TGTGCTAGCAGTTTCCACCGGGACAGCCAGACCTACGAGCAGTACTTC. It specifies CASSFHRDSQTYEQYF.

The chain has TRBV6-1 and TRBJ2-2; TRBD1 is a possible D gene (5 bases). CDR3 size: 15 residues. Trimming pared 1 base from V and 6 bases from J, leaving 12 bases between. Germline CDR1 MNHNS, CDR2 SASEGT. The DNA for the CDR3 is TGTGCCAGCAGTGAAGTCAAGGGGCACCCCGGGGAGCTGTTTTTT. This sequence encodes CASSEVKGHPGELFF.

CDR3 DNA: TGTGCCATCAGTACCCGACGGACTACCATGAACACTGAAGCTTTCTTT. Protein: CAISTRRTTMNTEAFF. The rearrangement links TRBV10-3 to TRBJ1-1; D is unclear. The germline V and J ends were trimmed by 5 bases and 0 bases, with 16 bases remaining between them. This CDR3 comprises 16 residues. CDR1 is ENHRY, CDR2 SYGVKD, per germline.